The 25 T cell receptor beta chains below all came from one sample that was sequenced in a study of cytomegalovirus exposure and HLA in healthy donors. PCR used 60 Vbeta primers and 13 Jbeta primers. Using immunoSEQ multiplex PCR, the repertoire was profiled, and TCRdb retains in-frame clones only, with some absent. The table lists under 200,000 clones, roughly 73% of them singletons, with about 3.1% in the top ten. Sequencing was performed on PBMCs. These receptors came from a female donor in good health and CMV-seronegative.

Worth noting for this clone: Other DNA variants within this sample encode the same CDR3. The chain uses TRBV9 and TRBJ2-6; 7 bases are shared with TRBD1. Germline CDR1 and CDR2: SGDLS and YYNGEE. J gave up 2 bases and V 0 bases, and 2 bases lay outside the gene matches. The CDR3 loop spans 16 amino acids. This CDR3 reads CASSVGQGAGANVLTF. CDR3 DNA sequence: TGTGCCAGCAGCGTAGGGCAGGGGGCTGGGGCCAACGTCCTGACTTTC.

This clone was seen a handful of times. The CDR3 DNA reads TGCGCCAGCAGCCAAGATCAGGGCGGGGGCACAGATACGCAGTATTTT. As protein: CASSQDQGGGTDTQYF. The chain uses TRBV4-3 and TRBJ2-3, with D possibly being TRBD2 (6 bases). This CDR3 has 16 residues. The germline V and J ends were trimmed by 0 bases and 1 base, with 11 bases remaining between them. From germline, CDR1 is LGHNA and CDR2 YSLEER.

This chain uses TRBV15 with TRBJ2-1; TRBD2 agrees at 9 bases. The CDR3 has 14 amino acids. The ends lost 1 base at V and 8 bases at J; junction bases unmatched: 3. CDR1 LNHNV and CDR2 YYDKDF come from the germline V gene (reference sequence). This CDR3 reads CATSRGLAGDEQFF. The CDR3 DNA sequence: TGTGCCACCAGCAGAGGGTTAGCGGGGGATGAGCAGTTCTTC.

The V gene is TRBV19, the J gene TRBJ1-1; 11 bases map to TRBD1. CDR1 is LNHDA, CDR2 SQIVND, per germline (reference sequence). The CDR3 length is 14 residues. V was pared by 1 base and J by 7 bases, with 2 bases of the junction left unmatched. The CDR3 loop is CASSIAGTGGEAFF. The CDR3, as DNA: TGTGCCAGTAGTATAGCAGGGACAGGGGGTGAAGCTTTCTTT.

This chain joins TRBV18 and TRBJ2-7; no clear D gene. The ends were cut back, 1 base at V and 6 bases at J, with 7 bases in the middle. This CDR3 has 12 amino acids. CDR1 and CDR2 from the germline V gene are KGHSH and LQKENI. The CDR3 protein is CASSPQESEQYF. Here the CDR3 DNA reads TGTGCCAGCTCACCACAAGAGTCCGAGCAGTACTTC.

The chain is built from TRBV27 and TRBJ2-1, with 8 bases identical to TRBD2. V shed 6 bases, J shed 3 bases, and the junction held 7 bases outside the gene matches. The CDR3 runs 15 residues. Germline loops: CDR1 MNHEY, CDR2 SMNVEV (reference sequence). CDR3 DNA: TGTGCCAGCAGACGATCGGGGGGGCTCTACAATGAGCAGTTCTTC. As protein: CASRRSGGLYNEQFF.

DNA for the CDR3: TGCGCCAGCAGCCAATTGGGGGGAGATTCTCAAGAGACCCAGTACTTC. Protein sequence: CASSQLGGDSQETQYF. J is TRBJ2-5 and V is TRBV4-1; maybe TRBD2 (6 bases). V was trimmed by 2 bases and J by 2 bases, leaving 15 bases between them. CDR1 is MGHRA and CDR2 is YSYEKL in the germline V gene. The CDR3 has 16 amino acids.

The genes are TRBV9 and TRBJ2-1; TRBD1 agrees at 9 bases. The CDR3 has 17 residues. Trimming at V came to 3 bases and at J to 1 base, leaving 8 bases not matched to a gene. The germline V gene encodes CDR1 SGDLS and CDR2 YYNGEE. CDR3 sequence: CASSALPGQGSYNEQFF. The CDR3 nucleotides are TGTGCCAGCAGCGCATTACCGGGACAGGGTTCCTACAATGAGCAGTTCTTC.

The V gene is TRBV7-9, the J gene TRBJ1-6, with 8 bases fitting TRBD1. This CDR3 spans 16 amino acids. V shed 0 bases, J shed 5 bases, and the junction held 3 bases outside the gene matches. Per the germline V gene, CDR1 is SEHNR and CDR2 is FQNEAQ (reference sequence). The DNA for the CDR3 is TGTGCCAGCAGCTTAGCCGGGACAGGAGATAATTCACCCCTCCACTTT. Translated, it gives CASSLAGTGDNSPLHF.

This clone was found a few times. This chain joins TRBV19 and TRBJ2-7; 12 bases fit TRBD2. The CDR3 length is 16 residues. Germline lookup yields CDR1 LNHDA and CDR2 SQIVND (reference sequence). With 5 bases clipped from V and 1 base from J, the junction kept 6 bases outside the gene matches. The CDR3 here is CASSSPGLAGSYEQYF. The CDR3 nucleotides are TGTGCCAGTAGTTCTCCGGGACTAGCGGGTTCCTACGAGCAGTACTTC.

This rearrangement joins TRBV5-1 to TRBJ1-2, with D unclear. Per the germline V gene, CDR1 is SGHRS and CDR2 is YFSETQ. The V and J ends lost 1 base and 8 bases respectively, with 12 bases between them. This CDR3 has 13 residues. The CDR3 nucleotides read TGCGCCAGCAGCTTGTATACGCAACAGGGCTACACCTTC. Translating gives CASSLYTQQGYTF.

This clone came up a few times. The rearrangement uses TRBV6-5 and TRBJ2-1; 13 nucleotides agree with TRBD2. This CDR3 has 16 residues. Germline CDR1 and CDR2: MNHEY and SVGAGI. J lost 6 bases, V lost 2 bases, and 4 bases had no gene match. CDR3 amino acids: CASSYPTSGRVNEQFF. For the CDR3, the DNA is TGTGCCAGCAGTTACCCAACTAGCGGGAGGGTCAATGAGCAGTTCTTC.

The chain employs TRBV7-2 and TRBJ1-5, with D possibly being TRBD1 (5 bases). Trimming took off 5 bases at V and 4 bases at J, with 9 bases between the two ends. This CDR3 is built from 13 residues. Germline CDR1 is SGHTA and CDR2 is FQGNSA. The DNA of the CDR3 is TGTGCCAGCAGCCGATCAGGGAATCAGCCCCAGCATTTT. This gives the protein CASSRSGNQPQHF.

This clone was recorded only once. V and J are TRBV18 and TRBJ1-6; the match to TRBD1 covers 9 bases. Germline-derived CDR1 and CDR2 are KGHSH and LQKENI. The CDR3 consists of 15 residues. V lost 3 bases to trimming and J lost 5 bases; unmatched junction nucleotides: 2. CDR3 region: CASSPRDRDNSPLHF. The CDR3 nucleotides read TGTGCCAGCTCACCTCGGGACAGGGATAATTCACCCCTCCACTTT.

The chain carries TRBV7-9 and TRBJ1-4, with D possibly TRBD1 on 5 matching bases. Germline-derived CDR1 and CDR2 are SEHNR and FQNEAQ (reference sequence). CDR3 length equals 14 residues. Trimming left V 4 bases short and J 4 bases short, with 10 bases between. The chain's CDR3 is CASSYGTSNEKLFF. The DNA for the CDR3 is TGTGCCAGCAGCTACGGGACTAGTAATGAAAAACTGTTTTTT.

The chain carries TRBV5-4 and TRBJ2-3; tentative D call: TRBD2 (5 bases). Trimming shortened V by 0 bases and J by 4 bases, and 15 bases separated the two germline ends. Germline CDR1 reads SGHNT; CDR2 reads YYREEE (reference sequence). The CDR3 spans 16 residues. The CDR3 DNA sequence: TGTGCCAGCAGCTTGGAGCCTACTAGTAACCCAGATACGCAGTATTTT. Its translation is CASSLEPTSNPDTQYF.

This clone was counted between two and nine times. The chain joins TRBV6-5 to TRBJ1-3; 7 nucleotides agree with TRBD1. The CDR3 runs 15 residues. The V segment lost 7 bases and the J segment 0 bases; nucleotides outside the gene matches: 6. Germline CDR1 is MNHEY and CDR2 is SVGAGI. The CDR3 sequence: CASTRQGDSGNTIYF. The CDR3 DNA follows: TGTGCCAGCACAAGACAGGGTGACTCTGGAAACACCATATATTTT.

The chain uses TRBV28 and TRBJ1-2; D may be TRBD1 (6 bases). V lost 6 bases and J lost 1, with 15 bases in between. Germline V lookup: CDR1 MDHEN, CDR2 SYDVKM. The length of the CDR3 is 15 residues. CDR3 in amino acids: CASRNPGHSNYGYTF. As DNA, the CDR3 is TGTGCCAGCAGAAATCCGGGACATAGTAACTATGGCTACACCTTC.

The chain couples TRBV11-2 to TRBJ1-1; a weak D match, TRBD1 (6 bases). This CDR3 is built from 14 residues. Trimming cost V 5 bases and J 7 bases, with 17 bases left between them. CDR1 and CDR2 (germline): SGHAT, FQNNGV. CDR3 in amino acids: CASSRRDNVGEAFF. The CDR3 nucleotides are TGTGCCAGCAGCCGTCGGGACAACGTAGGTGAAGCTTTCTTT.

The rearrangement joins TRBV6-5 to TRBJ2-1, with D possibly TRBD2 on 6 matching bases. This CDR3 has 12 residues. Looked up from germline, CDR1 is MNHEY and CDR2 is SVGAGI. V gave up 0 bases and J gave up 10 bases, with 7 bases separating them. CDR3 sequence (DNA): TGTGCCAGCAGTTACTCCCGGGGGGAGCAGTTCTTC. Its protein is CASSYSRGEQFF.

V usage is TRBV28 and J usage is TRBJ2-1; a weak D match, TRBD2 (6 bases). The V and J ends lost 5 bases and 5 bases respectively, with 13 bases between them. Germline V gene data show CDR1 as MDHEN and CDR2 as SYDVKM. The CDR3 has 14 residues. The CDR3 DNA follows: TGTGCCAGCAGTCGGACGGGACTTCACAATGAGCAGTTCTTC. Its translation: CASSRTGLHNEQFF.

This chain links TRBV9 with TRBJ1-4; D possibly corresponds to TRBD1 (5 bases). Germline V gives CDR1 SGDLS, CDR2 YYNGEE. This CDR3 is 16 amino acids long. With 0 bases removed from V and 0 bases from J, the gap between germline ends came to 9 bases. The CDR3 nucleotides read TGTGCCAGCAGCGTAGGGACACCTGCAACTAATGAAAAACTGTTTTTT. Translated, it gives CASSVGTPATNEKLFF.

V usage is TRBV2 and J usage is TRBJ1-4; a possible D gene is TRBD1 (5 bases). CDR3 length equals 14 residues. Trimming took 7 bases from V and 2 from J, leaving 11 bases between them. CDR1 is SNHLY, CDR2 FYNNEI, per germline. The CDR3 sequence is CASTRRQTNEKLFF. The CDR3 DNA reads TGTGCCAGCACCAGGAGACAGACTAATGAAAAACTGTTTTTT.

This clone came up a few times. CDR3 region: CAWRGNPGISYEQYF. CDR3 in DNA: TGTGCCTGGAGGGGAAATCCGGGGATTTCCTACGAGCAGTACTTC. The chain combines TRBV30 with TRBJ2-7; maybe TRBD2 (5 bases). Trimming took off 3 bases at V and 1 base at J, with 16 bases between the two ends. CDR1 GTSNPN and CDR2 SVGIG come from the germline V gene (reference sequence). The CDR3 spans 15 residues.

This clone was detected once. An end of the junction does not agree with germline; a read error may underlie this. The chain recombines TRBV5-4 with TRBJ2-7; 9 bases align to TRBD1. The CDR3 runs to 12 residues. Germline V CDR1 and CDR2: SGHNT, YYREEE (reference sequence). CDR3 protein: CASSLGPGQGRF. The CDR3 DNA reads TGTGCCAGCAGCTTGGGGCCGGGACAGGGCCGTTTC.